This T cell receptor beta chain emerged from a study of CXCR3-negative and CXCR3-positive naive CD8 T cells. The CDR3 sequence is 14 residues long. Germline V gene data show CDR1 as GTSNPN and CDR2 as SVGIG (reference sequence). The TRB cDNA libraries were prepared by 5' RACE with UMI labels. TCRdb re-called the 5' RACE reads, yielding one record per CDR3 amino acid sequence without DNA. The listing contains about 48,000 distinct CDR3 sequences. The TCR was taken from a human donor in good health. Some clones in this sample may be carry-over from other donors' samples. This chain connects TRBV30 to TRBJ2-7; the TCRdb call, TRBD1, lacks DNA for checking. The sequenced material came from memory CD8+ T cells from blood. The CDR3: CAWSVGRGTHEQYF.